This T cell receptor beta chain is drawn from a study of shared clonotypes between healthy human individuals. This clone has a single count. Its matching antigen is unknown. Study conclusions and caveats: A limitation of the genetic and exposure-history diversity represented arose from few donors.

Between the trimmed V and J ends, which lost 6 bases and 0 bases, there was a span of 12 bases. Germline lookup yields CDR1 SQVTM and CDR2 ANQGSEA. This CDR3 spans 13 amino acids. The method was immunoSEQ multiplex PCR; TCRdb's version includes in-frame clones alone and lacks a portion of them. The table shows over 2 million clones, with about 95% occurring only once. CD8 cells regarded as naive lacked CD45RO, were positively chosen for CCR7, and omitted terminally differentiated effector memory CD45RA+ cells. The TCR sequence derives from a man between 18 and 29 years old in good health. The source material was naive CD8+ T cells sorted from blood. The chain couples TRBV29-1 to TRBJ2-7; perhaps TRBD1 as D (6 bases). The DNA for the CDR3 is TGCAGCGTGGCTCGGGACAACTCCTACGAGCAGTACTTC. It is translated as CSVARDNSYEQYF.